The source of this T cell receptor beta chain is a study of blood T cell repertoires in COVID-19. For the study at large: Samples of COVID-19 (acute and convalescent) were obtained from the United States, Italy and Spain. Sources were T cells, B-cell-depleted T cells, or PBMCs; the material itself was cDNA or gDNA.

V lost 0 bases, J lost 8 bases, and 13 bases lay in between. CDR3 length: 13 residues. Per germline, CDR1 GTSNPN and CDR2 SVGIG (reference sequence). Study processing details: Nucleated cell number was recorded as an estimate derived from reference gene primer amplification. Repertoires were generated with immunoSEQ multiplex PCR, while TCRdb's copy carries only in-frame clones and drops some. For V, J and clone size, that table is used; D and trimming come from the DNA. The sample records roughly 230,000 clones, 70% to 90% being singletons. This clone was seen a single time. The chain carries TRBV30 and TRBJ1-1; the D is unclear. Material: peripheral blood. This clonotype was sampled from a human donor in a cohort sampled during active COVID-19. The CDR3 nucleotides are TGTGCCTGGAGTGTAGATTACGGGGTAGAAGCTTTCTTT. This encodes CAWSVDYGVEAFF. Full variable domain (missing parts from reference TRBV30 and TRBJ1-1): SQTIHQWPATLVQPVGSPLSLECTVEGTSNPNLYWYRQAAGRGLQLLFYSVGIGQISSEVPQNLSASRPQDRQFILSSKKLLLSDSGFYLCAWSVDYGVEAFFGQGTRLTVV.